Following are 20 T cell receptor beta chains from one sample sequenced in a study of multiple sclerosis patients with progressive multifocal leukoencephalopathy. TCRdb's table, derived via immunoSEQ multiplex PCR, lists solely in-frame clones and lacks some. The sample consists of about 33,000 clones, less than 90% of them appearing once. Time point denoted: time of PML onset. The sample consisted of PBMCs, taken from a patient treated with natalizumab. The source is a human donor with progressive multifocal leukoencephalopathy.

J is TRBJ1-1 and V is TRBV7-9, with D possibly matching TRBD1 (6 bases). The germline V gene encodes CDR1 SEHNR and CDR2 FQNEAQ (reference sequence). The CDR3 is made up of 14 amino acids. V lost 5 bases and J 1 base, leaving 11 bases between the germline ends. CDR3 region: CASSHRAANTEAFF. For the CDR3, the DNA is TGTGCCAGCAGCCACAGGGCAGCGAACACTGAAGCTTTCTTT.

The chain links TRBV9 to TRBJ2-3; D may be TRBD1 or TRBD2 (5 bases each). Germline CDR1 is SGDLS and CDR2 is YYNGEE. The CDR3 is made up of 12 amino acids. The ends were cut back, 0 bases at V and 9 bases at J, with 8 bases in the middle. The CDR3: CASSVVGETQYF. The CDR3 DNA reads as TGTGCCAGCAGCGTAGTAGGGGAGACGCAGTATTTT. Full variable domain (missing parts from reference TRBV9 and TRBJ2-3): DSGVTQTPKHLITATGQRVTLRCSPRSGDLSVYWYQQSLDQGLQFLIQYYNGEERAKGNILERFSAQQFPDLHSELNLSSLELGDSALYFCASSVVGETQYFGPGTRLTVL.

The chain recombines TRBV15 with TRBJ1-1, with D tentatively TRBD1 (5 bases). The CDR3 totals 13 residues. Germline values: CDR1 LNHNV, CDR2 YYDKDF (reference sequence). The germline V and J ends were trimmed by 0 bases and 5 bases, with 7 bases remaining between them. In nucleotides, the CDR3 is TGTGCCACCAGCAGAGAGGGGGGGACTGAAGCTTTCTTT. Translated, it gives CATSREGGTEAFF.

The chain is built from TRBV28 and TRBJ1-1; possibly TRBD1 for D (5 bases). CDR3 length: 15 residues. V was trimmed by 7 bases and J by 1 base, leaving 16 bases between them. Per germline, CDR1 MDHEN and CDR2 SYDVKM. For the CDR3, the DNA is TGTGCCAGCACCTCATCCGGGACCGCGAACACTGAAGCTTTCTTT. Translation: CASTSSGTANTEAFF.

This chain uses TRBV5-1 with TRBJ1-6; 11 positions match TRBD1. The junction had 3 bases not matched to a gene; V was cut back by 2 bases and J by 8 bases. This CDR3 has 15 residues. Germline V gives CDR1 SGHRS, CDR2 YFSETQ. CDR3 nucleotides: TGCGCCAGCAGCTTTGGACAGGGGGCTTATTCACCCCTCCACTTT. It translates to CASSFGQGAYSPLHF.

V and J are TRBV7-2 and TRBJ1-4; D unclear. The germline CDR1 and CDR2 sequences are SGHTA and FQGNSA. This CDR3 contains 13 residues. Trimming took off 5 bases at V and 6 bases at J, with 10 bases between the two ends. The chain's CDR3 is CASSTKSDEKLFF. CDR3 sequence (DNA): TGTGCCAGCAGCACAAAATCGGATGAAAAACTGTTTTTT.

The V gene is TRBV14, the J gene TRBJ2-5, with TRBD1 identical over 7 bases. The tail of the sequence fits TRBJ2-7 better, so the J call may be wrong. The V gene's germline CDR1 is SGHDN and CDR2 FVKESK. The CDR3 sequence is 16 residues long. This chain's CDR3 is CASSQGTGHISYEQYF. CDR3 in DNA: TGTGCCAGCAGCCAAGGGACAGGCCACATCTCCTACGAGCAGTACTTC.

As concerns this clone: An end of the junction differs from the germline gene, which may be a read error. Distinct nucleotide sequences in the sample also encode this CDR3. This rearrangement joins TRBV7-2 to TRBJ1-5; D unresolved. This CDR3 has 12 amino acids. Germline-derived CDR1 and CDR2 are SGHTA and FQGNSA. Here the CDR3 DNA reads TGTGCCAGTAGCTTGTCGGTGGGTCCCCAGCATTTT. Encoded protein: CASSLSVGPQHF.

The rearrangement joins TRBV6-5 to TRBJ1-1; D is ambiguous. The length of the CDR3 is 14 residues. The germline V gene encodes CDR1 MNHEY and CDR2 SVGAGI. Trimming pared 6 bases from V and 4 bases from J, leaving 15 bases between. CDR3 DNA: TGTGCCAGCAGCCGATCCTACCGAGCCACTGAAGCTTTCTTT. It codes for CASSRSYRATEAFF.

The rearrangement uses TRBV6-5 and TRBJ2-7; 9 bases line up with TRBD1. Germline V gene sequence: CDR1 MNHEY, CDR2 SVGAGI. The CDR3 runs to 15 residues. Trimming at V came to 0 bases and at J to 5 bases, leaving 5 bases not matched to a gene. Here the CDR3 DNA reads TGTGCCAGCAGTTACTCGGGACAGGGTAACAACGAGCAGTACTTC. It specifies CASSYSGQGNNEQYF.

This sequence joins TRBV11-2 and TRBJ1-1, with D possibly TRBD1 on 5 matching bases. The V gene's germline CDR1 is SGHAT and CDR2 FQNNGV. The CDR3 length is 16 residues. The V gene lost 4 bases and the J gene lost 1 base, with 16 bases spanning the gap. The CDR3 protein is CASSSFFGTGNTEAFF. CDR3 DNA: TGTGCCAGCAGCTCCTTCTTTGGGACGGGGAACACTGAAGCTTTCTTT.

The CDR3 bases are TGTGCCTGGAGAGCAGGTCTAGATAGTTATGGCTACACCTTC. It specifies CAWRAGLDSYGYTF. The chain employs TRBV30 and TRBJ1-2; D gene uncertain. Trimming stripped 3 bases from V and 5 bases from J, with 16 bases between. Per germline, CDR1 GTSNPN and CDR2 SVGIG (reference sequence). CDR3 length equals 14 residues.

The chain links TRBV5-6 to TRBJ2-5, with TRBD2 identical over 7 bases. The J call may be wrong; the DNA end is better matched by TRBJ2-7. The CDR3 loop spans 15 amino acids. Germline lookup yields CDR1 SGHDT and CDR2 YYEEEE. CDR3 coding DNA: TGTGCCAGCAGCTTGCTGAGCGGGGCCCTCTACGAGCAGTACTTC. It translates to CASSLLSGALYEQYF.

The genes are TRBV15 and TRBJ1-3, with no clear D. There are 14 residues in the CDR3. Trimming removed 4 bases at V and 0 bases at J, with 7 bases between. Per germline, CDR1 LNHNV and CDR2 YYDKDF (reference sequence). The CDR3 DNA follows: TGTGCCACCAGCACCAGTTTCTCTGGAAACACCATATATTTT. Encoded protein: CATSTSFSGNTIYF.

The CDR3 DNA sequence: TGTGCCAGTATCGGCCTCGGGACAGTTACTGAAGCTTTCTTT. Translated: CASIGLGTVTEAFF. The chain links TRBV19 to TRBJ1-1; TRBD1 aligns across 7 bases. CDR1 is LNHDA, CDR2 SQIVND, per germline (reference sequence). The V and J ends lost 7 bases and 5 bases, in that order; junction bases with no gene match: 10. CDR3 length: 14 amino acids.

CDR3 region: CASSRDAKPYGYTF. For the CDR3, the DNA is TGTGCCAGCAGCCGGGACGCCAAACCGTATGGCTACACCTTC. The chain uses TRBV6-5 and TRBJ1-2, with a possible D match to TRBD1 (5 bases). The CDR3 runs to 14 residues. Trimming took 6 bases from V and 5 from J, leaving 16 bases between them. Germline values: CDR1 MNHEY, CDR2 SVGAGI.

This clone was observed once. This rearrangement joins TRBV6-5 to TRBJ1-2; 7 bases are a match to TRBD1. The trim removed 6 bases at V and 6 bases at J, leaving 10 bases unmatched. Germline V gives CDR1 MNHEY, CDR2 SVGAGI. This CDR3 is 14 amino acids long. The CDR3 loop reads CASSKDRVWNGYTF. The CDR3, as DNA: TGTGCCAGCAGCAAAGACAGGGTTTGGAATGGCTACACCTTC.

The chain employs TRBV30 and TRBJ2-1, with D tentatively TRBD1 (6 bases). Germline V gene data show CDR1 as GTSNPN and CDR2 as SVGIG (reference sequence). Trimming removed 4 bases from V and 0 bases from J, with 16 bases in between. The CDR3 length is 16 residues. The DNA for the CDR3 is TGTGCCTGGAATGATGACACAGGGCACTCCTACAATGAGCAGTTCTTC. Residues: CAWNDDTGHSYNEQFF.

The V gene is TRBV5-6, the J gene TRBJ2-5; TRBD1 matches 9 bases. The CDR3 is made up of 15 amino acids. Germline values: CDR1 SGHDT, CDR2 YYEEEE. V lost 4 bases, J lost 1 base, and 5 bases stayed unmatched. The CDR3 loop reads CASSGQGSTQETQYF. The CDR3 coding sequence is TGTGCCAGCAGCGGACAGGGGTCCACCCAAGAGACCCAGTACTTC.

The J gene is TRBJ2-3, the V gene TRBV28; TRBD1 aligns across 8 bases. The junction had 5 bases not matched to a gene; V was cut back by 3 bases and J by 3 bases. The CDR3 is 15 amino acids. Per the germline V gene, CDR1 is MDHEN and CDR2 is SYDVKM. CDR3 residues: CASSFPRGRTDTQYF. The CDR3 DNA follows: TGTGCCAGCAGTTTTCCCAGGGGGCGTACAGATACGCAGTATTTT.